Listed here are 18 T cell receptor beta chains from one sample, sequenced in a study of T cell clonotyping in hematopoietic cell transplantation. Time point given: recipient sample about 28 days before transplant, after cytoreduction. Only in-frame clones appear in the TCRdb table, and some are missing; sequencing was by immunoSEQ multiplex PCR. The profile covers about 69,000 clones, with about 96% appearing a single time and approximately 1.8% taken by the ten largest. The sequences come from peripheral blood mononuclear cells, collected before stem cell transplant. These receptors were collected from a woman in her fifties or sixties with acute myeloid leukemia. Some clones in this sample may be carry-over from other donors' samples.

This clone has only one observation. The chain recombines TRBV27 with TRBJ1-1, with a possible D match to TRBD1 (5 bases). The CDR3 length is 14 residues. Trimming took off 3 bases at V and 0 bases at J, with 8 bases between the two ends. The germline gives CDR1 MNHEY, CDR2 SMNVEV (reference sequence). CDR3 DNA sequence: TGTGCCAGCAGTTTCGGGGCAATGAACACTGAAGCTTTCTTT. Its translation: CASSFGAMNTEAFF.

The CDR3 nucleotides read TGTGCCAGCAGCAAAGTCGCGGGGACATTCAACTCTGGGGCCAACGTCCTGACTTTC. It codes for CASSKVAGTFNSGANVLTF. V usage is TRBV21-1 and J usage is TRBJ2-6. TRBV21-1 is a listed pseudogene. The CDR3 is 19 residues long.

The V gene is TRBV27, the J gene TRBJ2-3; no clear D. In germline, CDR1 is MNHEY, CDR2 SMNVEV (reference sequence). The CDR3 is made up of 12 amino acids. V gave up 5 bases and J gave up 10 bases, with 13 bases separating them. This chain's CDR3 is CASSPLADAQYF. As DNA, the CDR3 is TGTGCCAGCAGTCCTCTCGCTGATGCGCAGTATTTT.

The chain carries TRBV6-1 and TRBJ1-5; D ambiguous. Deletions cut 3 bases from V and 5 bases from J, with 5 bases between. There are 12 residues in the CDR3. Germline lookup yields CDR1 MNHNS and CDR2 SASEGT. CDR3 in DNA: TGTGCCAGCAGTGATGGAGATCAGCCCCAGCATTTT. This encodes CASSDGDQPQHF.

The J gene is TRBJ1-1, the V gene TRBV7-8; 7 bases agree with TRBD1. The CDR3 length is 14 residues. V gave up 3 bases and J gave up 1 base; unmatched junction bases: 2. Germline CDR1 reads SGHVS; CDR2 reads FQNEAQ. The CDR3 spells CASSFRGRNTEAFF. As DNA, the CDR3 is TGTGCCAGCAGCTTCAGGGGGAGGAACACTGAAGCTTTCTTT.

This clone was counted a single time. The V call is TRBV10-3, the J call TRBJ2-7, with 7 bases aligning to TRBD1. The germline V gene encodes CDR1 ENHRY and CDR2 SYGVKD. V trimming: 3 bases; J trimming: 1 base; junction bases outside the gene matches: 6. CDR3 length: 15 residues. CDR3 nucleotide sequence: TGTGCCATCAGTGATCTTGGGACAGAGTCCTACGAGCAGTACTTC. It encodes CAISDLGTESYEQYF.

The CDR3 here is CASGESQREYPYEQYF. CDR3 nucleotides: TGTGCCAGCGGAGAGTCCCAGCGGGAGTACCCCTACGAGCAGTACTTC. The chain links TRBV7-8 to TRBJ2-7; 8 bases are shared with TRBD2. The CDR3 consists of 16 residues. CDR1 SGHVS and CDR2 FQNEAQ come from the germline V gene. The J segment lost 2 bases and the V segment lost 8 bases, leaving 14 bases of the junction unmatched.

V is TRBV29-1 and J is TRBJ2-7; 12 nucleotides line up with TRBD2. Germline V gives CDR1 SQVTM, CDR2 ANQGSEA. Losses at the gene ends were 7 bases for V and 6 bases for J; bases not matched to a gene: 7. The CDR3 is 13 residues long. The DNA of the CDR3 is TGCAGCGCTGCGACTAGCGGGAGTTTCGAGCAGTACTTC. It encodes CSAATSGSFEQYF.

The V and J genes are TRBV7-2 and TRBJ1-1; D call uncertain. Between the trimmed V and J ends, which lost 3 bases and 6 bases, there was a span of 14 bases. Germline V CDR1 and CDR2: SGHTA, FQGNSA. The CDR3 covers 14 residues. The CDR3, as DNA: TGTGCCAGCAGCTTGTCCACAGCCAACCCTGAAGCTTTCTTT. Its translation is CASSLSTANPEAFF.

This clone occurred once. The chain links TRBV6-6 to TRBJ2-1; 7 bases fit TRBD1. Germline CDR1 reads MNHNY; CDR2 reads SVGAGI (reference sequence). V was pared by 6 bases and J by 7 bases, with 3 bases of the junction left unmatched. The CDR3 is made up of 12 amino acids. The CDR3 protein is CASSPGGNEQFF. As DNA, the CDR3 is TGTGCCAGCAGCCCAGGGGGAAATGAGCAGTTCTTC.

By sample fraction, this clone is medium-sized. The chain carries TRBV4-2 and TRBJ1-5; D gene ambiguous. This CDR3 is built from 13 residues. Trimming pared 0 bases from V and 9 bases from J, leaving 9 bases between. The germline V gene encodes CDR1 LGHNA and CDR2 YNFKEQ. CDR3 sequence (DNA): TGTGCCAGCAGCCAAGATCTAGAACGGCCCCAGCATTTT. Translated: CASSQDLERPQHF.

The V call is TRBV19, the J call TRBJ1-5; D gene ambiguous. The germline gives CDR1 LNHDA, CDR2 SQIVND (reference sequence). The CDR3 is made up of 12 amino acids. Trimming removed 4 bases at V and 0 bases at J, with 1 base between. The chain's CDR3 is CASSNSNQPQHF. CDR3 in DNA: TGTGCCAGTAGTAATAGCAATCAGCCCCAGCATTTT.

Here the CDR3 reads CASSLVGQNYGYTF. In nucleotides, the CDR3 is TGTGCCAGCAGCTTGGTGGGACAGAACTATGGCTACACCTTC. This chain uses TRBV5-6 with TRBJ1-2, with TRBD1 matching over 7 bases. Germline lookup yields CDR1 SGHDT and CDR2 YYEEEE. The CDR3 length is 14 residues. V lost 0 bases to trimming and J lost 2 bases; unmatched junction nucleotides: 1.

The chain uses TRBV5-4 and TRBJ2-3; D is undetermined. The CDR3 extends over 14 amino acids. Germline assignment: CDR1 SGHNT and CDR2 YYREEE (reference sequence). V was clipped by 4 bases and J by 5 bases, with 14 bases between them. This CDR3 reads CASSRPSPLDTQYF. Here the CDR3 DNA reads TGTGCCAGCAGCCGCCCGTCCCCGCTAGATACGCAGTATTTT.

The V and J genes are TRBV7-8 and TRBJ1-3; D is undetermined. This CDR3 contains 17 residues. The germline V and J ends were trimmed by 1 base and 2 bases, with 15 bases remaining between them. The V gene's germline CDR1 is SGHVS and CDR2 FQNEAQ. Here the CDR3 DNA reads TGTGCCAGCAGCTTAGTCGAAGGTGGGAAAACTGGAAACACCATATATTTT. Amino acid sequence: CASSLVEGGKTGNTIYF.

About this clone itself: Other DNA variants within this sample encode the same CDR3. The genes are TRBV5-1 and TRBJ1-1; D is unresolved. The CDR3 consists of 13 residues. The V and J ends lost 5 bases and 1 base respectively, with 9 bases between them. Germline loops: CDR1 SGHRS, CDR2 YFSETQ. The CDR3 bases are TGCGCCAGCAGGATTCGGGAGAACACTGAAGCTTTCTTT. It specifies CASRIRENTEAFF.

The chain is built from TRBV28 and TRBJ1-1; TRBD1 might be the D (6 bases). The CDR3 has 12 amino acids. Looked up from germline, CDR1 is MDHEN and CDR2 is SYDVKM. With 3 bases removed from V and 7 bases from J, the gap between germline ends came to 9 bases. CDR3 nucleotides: TGTGCCAGCAGTTTGTACAGGGATGAAGCTTTCTTT. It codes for CASSLYRDEAFF.

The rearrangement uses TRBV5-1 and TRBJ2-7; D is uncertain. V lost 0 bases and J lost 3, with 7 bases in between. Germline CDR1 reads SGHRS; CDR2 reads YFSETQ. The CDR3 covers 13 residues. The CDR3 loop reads CASSLDTNYEQYF. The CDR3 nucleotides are TGCGCCAGCAGCTTGGACACGAACTACGAGCAGTACTTC.